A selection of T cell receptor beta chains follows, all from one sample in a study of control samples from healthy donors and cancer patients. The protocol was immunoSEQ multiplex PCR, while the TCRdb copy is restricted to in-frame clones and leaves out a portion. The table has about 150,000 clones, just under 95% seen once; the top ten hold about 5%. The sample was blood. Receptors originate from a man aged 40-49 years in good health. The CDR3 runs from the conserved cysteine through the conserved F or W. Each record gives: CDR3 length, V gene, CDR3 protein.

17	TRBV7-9	CASSLSNRLMGNQPQHF
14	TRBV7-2	CASSLFGGIGGYTF
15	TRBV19	CASIATDSGANVLTF
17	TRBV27	CASSLEGGTPRGDTQYF
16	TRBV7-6	CASSLRYTRDTGELFF
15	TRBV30	CAWSSHGTGVGGYTF
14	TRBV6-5	CAIKAARGHSPLHF
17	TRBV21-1	CASSRKNLHTIRSGYTF
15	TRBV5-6	CASSPATGVEEKLFF
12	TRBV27	CASSGLAGEQFF
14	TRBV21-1	CASSRQGSGQPQHF
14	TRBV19	CASSYGGSGYEQYF
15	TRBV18	CASSPGMGENEKLFF
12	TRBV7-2	CASSGAGLEQYF
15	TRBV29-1	CSVGRTGVGTGELFF
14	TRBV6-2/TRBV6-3	CASSYGIPGQPQHF
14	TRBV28	CASRPGTGWYEQYF
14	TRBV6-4	CASSGQAGWDTQYF
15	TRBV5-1	CASTTGQAMNTEAFF
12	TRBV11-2	CASRGSGYGYTF
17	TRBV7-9	CASSLHVVTGTYNEQFF
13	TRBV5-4	CASSLARTYGYTF
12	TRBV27	CASGNRGHGYTF
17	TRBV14	CASSQVSQGLGNTEAFF
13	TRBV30	CAWSVDRGYGYTF
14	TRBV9	CASSVAQGDSPLHF
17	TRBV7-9	CASSPNRGRGGTDTQYF
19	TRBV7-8	CASSLDLRTGGVGGEKLFF
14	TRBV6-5	CASSLAGVNSPLHF
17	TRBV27	CASSLSYRLAGYDEQFF
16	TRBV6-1	CASSEDLGSVNTEAFF
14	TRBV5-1	CASSSYRDSTEAFF
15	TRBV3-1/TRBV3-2	CASSEQGSGANVLTF
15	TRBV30	CAWSILAGPSVTQYF
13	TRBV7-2	CASSRTGGETQYF